The rows below give T cell receptor beta chains drawn from one sample of a study of blood T cell repertoires in COVID-19. Method: immunoSEQ multiplex PCR; TCRdb's copy keeps in-frame clones and lacks some. The table records about 150,000 clones, around 85% of them present only once. The specimen sequenced was peripheral blood. The origin of the receptors is a man older than 75 with COVID-19, enrolled during active disease. Each CDR3 is given with its conserved first and last residue. A D gene is named only where the DNA matches it firmly. Clone size is given for some rows only: seen once, a few or many times, or a class if the clone is expanded.

clone_size	d_call	v_call	j_call	cdr3_nt	cdr3_aa
-	-	TRBV5-4	TRBJ1-2	TGTGCCAGCAGCTTGGTATCACCCCAGGGTGGCTACACCTTC	CASSLVSPQGGYTF
-	TRBD2	TRBV15	TRBJ2-3	TGTGCCACCAGCAGAGTCGGAAGAAGCGGGGGGCCAGATACGCAGTATTTT	CATSRVGRSGGPDTQYF
-	-	TRBV10-1	TRBJ2-2	TGCGCCAGCAGTCGACAGTTCACCGGGGAGCTGTTTTTT	CASSRQFTGELFF
once	-	TRBV7-8	TRBJ2-6	TGTGCCAGCAGGAGTGCAGGGGGAGGTTCTGGGGCCAACGTCCTGACTTTC	CASRSAGGGSGANVLTF
few	-	TRBV7-3	TRBJ1-6	TGTGCCAGCAGGTCGGACAGCGCCAATTCACCCCTCCACTTT	CASRSDSANSPLHF
few	TRBD1	TRBV2	TRBJ1-5	TGTGCCAGCATTCCCCGGACAGGGGGCAATCAGCCCCAGCATTTT	CASIPRTGGNQPQHF
-	-	TRBV19	TRBJ1-1	TGTGCCAGTAGTATGGTCACCCTACGCCCGGGGGACACTGAAGCTTTCTTT	CASSMVTLRPGDTEAFF
-	-	TRBV24-1	TRBJ2-3	TGTGCCACCGGAGGCACAGACACAGATACGCAGTATTTT	CATGGTDTDTQYF
-	TRBD1	TRBV28	TRBJ1-2	TGTGCCAGCAGTGTACCTACGGGACAGGGTTTTGGCTACACCTTC	CASSVPTGQGFGYTF
once	-	TRBV7-2	TRBJ1-2	TGTGCCAGTACCGACGGAACTATTCGCTACACCTTC	CASTDGTIRYTF
-	TRBD1	TRBV14	TRBJ2-7	TGTGCCAGCAGCCCACTCCCGAGGACAGGATCGGCGGGTTACCGCCCCCAGTACTTC	CASSPLPRTGSAGYRPQYF
-	-	TRBV4-2	TRBJ1-5	TGTGCCAGCAGAAAAGGCGGGGATCAGCCCCAGCATTTT	CASRKGGDQPQHF
-	-	TRBV7-9	TRBJ1-1	TGTGCCAGCAGCCCCTGGGTAGAGGGAACTGAAGCTTTCTTT	CASSPWVEGTEAFF
-	-	TRBV2	TRBJ2-7	TGTGCCAGCAGTGAACTCTACGAGCAGTACTTC	CASSELYEQYF
-	-	TRBV19	TRBJ2-5	TGTGCCAGTAGTCCAAGGAGGAATCGGGGGGCCTTGGGGACCCAGTACTTC	CASSPRRNRGALGTQYF
-	-	TRBV18	TRBJ2-5	TGTGCCAGCTCACCGGGGCGGGAACCGAGGACCCAGTACTTC	CASSPGREPRTQYF
-	-	TRBV5-1	TRBJ2-1	TGCGCCAGCAGCTTCAGATCGAGGGCTCAGGATGAGCAGTTCTTC	CASSFRSRAQDEQFF
-	-	TRBV18	TRBJ2-2	TGTGCCAGCTCACCGGGGAGGAACACCGGGGAGCTGTTTTTT	CASSPGRNTGELFF
once	TRBD1	TRBV28	TRBJ1-4	TGTGCCAGCAGCTCTCCGGGACAGGGATCCGAAAAACTGTTTTTT	CASSSPGQGSEKLFF
once	-	TRBV7-2	TRBJ1-2	TGTGCCAGCAGCTTAGTTGTCAGGTCTAACTATGGCTACACCTTC	CASSLVVRSNYGYTF
-	-	TRBV10-3	TRBJ1-2	TGTGCCATCAGTGCCTTCTCGGACAGCAGCTATGGCTACACCTTC	CAISAFSDSSYGYTF
-	TRBD1	TRBV6-6	TRBJ2-7	TGTGCCAGCAGAAGGGACAGGGGGGGTAACGAGCAGTACTTC	CASRRDRGGNEQYF
-	TRBD1	TRBV20-1	TRBJ2-2	TGCAGTGCTAGTCCCCTAGGGGGCGCGACCGGGGAGCTGTTTTTT	CSASPLGGATGELFF
-	TRBD1	TRBV10-3	TRBJ2-5	TGTGCCATCAGTGAGTCGGTGACAGGGGTCGAGACCCAGTACTTC	CAISESVTGVETQYF
-	TRBD1	TRBV29-1	TRBJ1-2	TGCAGCGGGGGGACAGGGGGCTATGGCTACACCTTC	CSGGTGGYGYTF
-	-	TRBV2	TRBJ1-6	TGTGCCAGCAACCTTCTCGGTTCACCCCTCCACTTT	CASNLLGSPLHF
-	TRBD2	TRBV11-3	TRBJ2-1	TGTGCCAGCAGCACCGGGACTAGCAGTGAGCAGTTCTTC	CASSTGTSSEQFF
-	TRBD1	TRBV6-6	TRBJ1-1	TGTGCCAGCAGTTACCCGGGACAGGGGAACACTGAAGCTTTCTTT	CASSYPGQGNTEAFF
-	-	TRBV3-1/TRBV3-2	TRBJ2-7	TGTGCCAGCAGCCAAGATCTCGGTCCCTGGTACGAGCAGTACTTC	CASSQDLGPWYEQYF
-	-	TRBV19	TRBJ1-2	TGTGCCAGTAGTACGACAGCAATCTATGGCTACACCTTC	CASSTTAIYGYTF
once	-	TRBV13	TRBJ1-1	TGTGCCAGCAGCTTTGAGGCAGGGGCTGAAGCTTTCTTT	CASSFEAGAEAFF
-	-	TRBV19	TRBJ2-4	TGTGCCACGTCGGCGGGCGGGGACATTCAGTACTTC	CATSAGGDIQYF
-	-	TRBV5-1	TRBJ1-5	TGCGCCAGCAGCTTGTTCGGCGGGGGCGGAGATCAGCCCCAGCATTTT	CASSLFGGGGDQPQHF
-	-	TRBV2	TRBJ1-5	TGTGCCAGTAAAGTGAGTTATAGCAATCAGCCCCAGCATTTT	CASKVSYSNQPQHF
-	TRBD1	TRBV18	TRBJ2-7	TGTGCCAGCTCATCATCGACAGGGGTCTACGAGCAGTACTTC	CASSSSTGVYEQYF
-	-	TRBV5-1	TRBJ1-4	TGCGCCAGCAGCTCGGGTTATAGGACTTCTAATGAAAAACTGTTTTTT	CASSSGYRTSNEKLFF
-	-	TRBV5-4	TRBJ2-2	TGTGCCAGCAGCCTTGGAGGGAACACCGGGGAGCTGTTTTTT	CASSLGGNTGELFF
-	-	TRBV28	TRBJ1-2	TGTGCCAGCAGCCTAGGGACTCTTTATGGCTACACCTTC	CASSLGTLYGYTF
-	-	TRBV4-3	TRBJ1-1	TGCGCCAGCAGCCAAGAAAGAAGGAGCTACGCTTTCTTT	CASSQERRSYAFF
-	TRBD2	TRBV24-1	TRBJ2-1	TGTGCCACCAGTCGCAGCGGGGCGGCTTACAATGAGCAGTTCTTC	CATSRSGAAYNEQFF
once	TRBD1	TRBV28	TRBJ2-5	TGTGCCAGCAGCAAACCGACAGGGGTAGAGACCCAGTACTTC	CASSKPTGVETQYF